This T cell receptor (beta chain) was retrieved from a study of OX40 agonist ivuxolimab in advanced cancers. Of note for this clone: Its antigen remains unidentified.

Produced via immunoSEQ multiplex PCR; TCRdb's table is partial and in-frame only. Among about 40,000 clones, more than 85% were seen once, and the ten largest hold 0.45% to 0.7%. Study-wide results and limits: The average count of expanded clones was higher among CD8+ T cells than among CD4+. A proportion of nonresponders additionally exhibited low normalized T-cell clonal expansion.

The CDR3 has 14 amino acids. The V segment lost 5 bases and the J segment 4 bases; nucleotides outside the gene matches: 5. Germline CDR1 SNHLY, CDR2 FYNNEI. V usage is TRBV2 and J usage is TRBJ1-1, with 9 bases lining up with TRBD1. Material: CD4+ or CD8+ T cells sorted from blood, obtained in a trial of the OX40 agonist ivuxolimab. The TCR comes from an adult with an advanced solid tumor such as melanoma, head and neck, liver or kidney cancer. The CDR3, as DNA: TGTGCCAGCAGTTTAGGGACAGGGAGCACTGAAGCTTTCTTT. Translated, it gives CASSLGTGSTEAFF.